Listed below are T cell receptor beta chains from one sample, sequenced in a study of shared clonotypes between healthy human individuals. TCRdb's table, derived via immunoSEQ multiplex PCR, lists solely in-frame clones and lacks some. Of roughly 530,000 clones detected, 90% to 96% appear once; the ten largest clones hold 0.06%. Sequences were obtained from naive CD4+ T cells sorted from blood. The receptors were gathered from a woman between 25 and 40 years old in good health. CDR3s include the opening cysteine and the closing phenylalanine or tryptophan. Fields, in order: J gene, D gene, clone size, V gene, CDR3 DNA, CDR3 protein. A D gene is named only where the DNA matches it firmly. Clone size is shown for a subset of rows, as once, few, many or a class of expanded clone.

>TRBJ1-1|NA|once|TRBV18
TGTGCCAGCTCCGGGGATGGGGTAACGGCTGAAGCTTTCTTT
CASSGDGVTAEAFF
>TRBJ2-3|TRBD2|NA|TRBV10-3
TGTGCCATCAGCCCTGGACTAGCGGGAGTAATGAAGGTGGGCACAGATACGCAGTATTTT
CAISPGLAGVMKVGTDTQYF
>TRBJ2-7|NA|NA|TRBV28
TGTGCCAGCAGTTTATCCGGTTACGAGCAGTACTTC
CASSLSGYEQYF
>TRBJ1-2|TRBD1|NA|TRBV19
TGTGCCAGTAGTGTCCTGACAGGGGTTGGTTCTTCCTATGGCTACACCTTC
CASSVLTGVGSSYGYTF
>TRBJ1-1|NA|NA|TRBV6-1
TGTGCCAGCAGCCCGCGAACAGGGTACACTGAAGCTTTCTTT
CASSPRTGYTEAFF
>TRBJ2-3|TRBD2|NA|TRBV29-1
TGCAGCGGTACCGATCTAGCGGGAGGCCCAGATACGCAGTATTTT
CSGTDLAGGPDTQYF
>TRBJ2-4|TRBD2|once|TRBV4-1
TGCGCCAGCAGCCCTCCGGGACTAGAAAAAAACATTCAGTACTTC
CASSPPGLEKNIQYF
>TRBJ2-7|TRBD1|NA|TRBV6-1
TGTGCCAGCACCACCGGGACAGGCGCCTACGAGCAGTACTTC
CASTTGTGAYEQYF
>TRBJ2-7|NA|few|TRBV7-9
TGTGCCAGCAGCTTAGGCACAGGGTTCTACGAGCAGTACTTC
CASSLGTGFYEQYF
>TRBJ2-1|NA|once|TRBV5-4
TGTGCCAGCAGCCTCGATGGGGGAACCTACAATGAGCAGTTCTTC
CASSLDGGTYNEQFF
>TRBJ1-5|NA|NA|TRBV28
TGTGCCAGCAGTTATTCCGGGACAAAGCCCAATCAGCCCCAGCATTTT
CASSYSGTKPNQPQHF
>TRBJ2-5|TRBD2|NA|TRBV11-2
TGTGCCAGCAGCTTAGTTAGCGGGAGGAGAGGAGAGACCCAGTACTTC
CASSLVSGRRGETQYF
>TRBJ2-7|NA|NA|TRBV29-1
TGCAGCGTCTCAAAGGGTGGTGACTACGAGCAGTACTTC
CSVSKGGDYEQYF
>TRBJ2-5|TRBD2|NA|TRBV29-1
TGCAGCGCCGAAGGCGGGAGGGCCCGAGAGACCCAGTACTTC
CSAEGGRARETQYF
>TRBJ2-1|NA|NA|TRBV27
TGTGCCAGCAGTCCTAGCCGGATCTCCTACAATGAGCAGTTCTTC
CASSPSRISYNEQFF
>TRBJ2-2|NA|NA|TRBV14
TGTGCCAGCAGCCAAGATGTATTGGGAACAGAGAACACCGGGGAGCTGTTTTTT
CASSQDVLGTENTGELFF
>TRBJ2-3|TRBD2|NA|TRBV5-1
TGCGCCAGCAGCCACCCCGGGACTAGTCCTCGAGATACGCAGTATTTT
CASSHPGTSPRDTQYF
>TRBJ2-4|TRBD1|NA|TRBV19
TGTGCCTCCCAGAGGTCCGGGACAGGGGAAAACATTCAGTACTTC
CASQRSGTGENIQYF
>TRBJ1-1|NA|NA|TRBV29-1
TGCAGCGTTCGTCTGACAGGTCGGGGCACTGAAGCTTTCTTT
CSVRLTGRGTEAFF
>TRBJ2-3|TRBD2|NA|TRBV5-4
TGTGCCAGCAGCGCCTCACACCTAGCGGGAGGTCGCACAGATACGCAGTATTTT
CASSASHLAGGRTDTQYF
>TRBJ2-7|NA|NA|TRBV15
TGTGCCACCAGCAGAGATCCTAGTGCGGACCAGAGCGAGCAGTACTTC
CATSRDPSADQSEQYF
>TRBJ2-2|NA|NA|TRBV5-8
TGTGCCAGCAGCTTGGCCGGTGGCACCGGGGAGCTGTTTTTT
CASSLAGGTGELFF
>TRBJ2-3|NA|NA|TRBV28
TGTGCCAGCATCCCGGGCTTAGGACGGCCAGATACGCAGTATTTT
CASIPGLGRPDTQYF
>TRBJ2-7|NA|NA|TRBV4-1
TGCGCCAGCAGCCAAGATTCGACAGGCTACGAGCAGTACTTC
CASSQDSTGYEQYF
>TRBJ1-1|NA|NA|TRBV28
TGTGCCAGCAGTCCACCGGCTGGGAGGGCGAACACTGAAGCTTTCTTT
CASSPPAGRANTEAFF
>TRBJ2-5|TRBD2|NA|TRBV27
TGTGCCACCGCACAGCTTAGCGGGAGTTGGGAGACCCAGTACTTC
CATAQLSGSWETQYF
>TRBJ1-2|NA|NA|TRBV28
TGTGCCAGCAGGGCAGCCGACTATGGCTACACCTTC
CASRAADYGYTF
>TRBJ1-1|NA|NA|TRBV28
TGTGCCAGCAGTACAGGGCTGCCTGAAGCTTTCTTT
CASSTGLPEAFF
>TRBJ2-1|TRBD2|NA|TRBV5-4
TGTGCCAGCAGCTTGGATGCTAGCGGGAGTGGCCATGAGCAGTTCTTC
CASSLDASGSGHEQFF
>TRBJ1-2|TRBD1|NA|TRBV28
TGTGCCACCTCGATGGACAGGACATCTAACTATGGCTACACCTTC
CATSMDRTSNYGYTF
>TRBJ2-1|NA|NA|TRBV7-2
TGTGCCAGCAGCTTAGACAGGGTTCTTCCCTGGGGCTCCAATGAGCAGTTCTTC
CASSLDRVLPWGSNEQFF
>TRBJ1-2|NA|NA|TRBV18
TGTGCCAGCTCACCACGGGACATGCAGGGTAGCTATGGCTACACCTTC
CASSPRDMQGSYGYTF
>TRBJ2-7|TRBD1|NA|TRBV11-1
TGTGCCAGCAGCCAGCTGGACAGGGCTTACTACGAGCAGTACTTC
CASSQLDRAYYEQYF
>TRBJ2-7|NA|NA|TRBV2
TGTGCCAGCAGCAGGGGACCGTACGAGCAGTACTTC
CASSRGPYEQYF
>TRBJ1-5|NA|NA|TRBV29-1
TGCAGCGTTGAAGACAGGGGAGGCAATCAGCCCCAGCATTTT
CSVEDRGGNQPQHF
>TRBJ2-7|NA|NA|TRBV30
TGTGCCTGGGACGTAACGTCCTACGAGCAGTACTTC
CAWDVTSYEQYF
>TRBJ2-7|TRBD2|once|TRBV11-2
TGTGCCAGCAGCCCCGGACTAGCGGGGATCTCCTACGAGCAGTACTTC
CASSPGLAGISYEQYF
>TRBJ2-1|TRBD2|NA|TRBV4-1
TGCGCCAGCAGCCAAGATTTAGCGGGAGGATTTTGGCAGTTCTTC
CASSQDLAGGFWQFF
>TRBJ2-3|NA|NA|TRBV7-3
TGTGCCAGCGGAGGGGATACGCAGTATTTT
CASGGDTQYF
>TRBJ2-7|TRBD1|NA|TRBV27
TGTGCCAGCCGAACTTACCGGGACAGGATTTACGAGCAGTACTTC
CASRTYRDRIYEQYF
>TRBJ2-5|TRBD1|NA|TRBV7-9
TGTGCCAGCGCTCGACAGGGCGTCCAAGAGACCCAGTACTTC
CASARQGVQETQYF
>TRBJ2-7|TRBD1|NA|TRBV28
TGTGCCAGCAATTACCGGGACAGGGTGAACGAGCAGTACTTC
CASNYRDRVNEQYF
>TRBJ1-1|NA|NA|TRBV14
TGTGCCAGCAGCCAAGATCGGTGGTACAGAAAGAACACTGAAGCTTTCTTT
CASSQDRWYRKNTEAFF
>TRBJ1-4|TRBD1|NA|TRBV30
TGTGCCTGGAGCCCGACAGGGAATGAAAAACTGTTTTTT
CAWSPTGNEKLFF
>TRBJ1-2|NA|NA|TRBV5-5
TGTGCCACCCGGCCCCGTCGCGAGGCTAACTATGGCTACACCTTC
CATRPRREANYGYTF
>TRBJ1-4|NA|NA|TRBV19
TGTGCCAGCACCTATGACACGGGACTTAAACTGTTTTTT
CASTYDTGLKLFF
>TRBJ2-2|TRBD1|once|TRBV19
TGTGCCAGTAGGGCGGGGCAGGGGGCTGTCGGGGAGCTGTTTTTT
CASRAGQGAVGELFF
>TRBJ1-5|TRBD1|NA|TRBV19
TGTGCCAGTAGTATAGAGGGACAGGAGAAATATAGCAATCAGCCCCAGCATTTT
CASSIEGQEKYSNQPQHF
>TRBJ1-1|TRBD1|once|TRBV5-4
TGTGCCAGCAGCTCGATGGGACAGGCGAACACTGAAGCTTTCTTT
CASSSMGQANTEAFF
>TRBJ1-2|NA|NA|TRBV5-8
TGTGCCAGCAGCTTTAAAGGCCTGATGCTAGACTATGGCTACACCTTC
CASSFKGLMLDYGYTF
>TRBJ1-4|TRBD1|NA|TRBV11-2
TGTGCCAGCAGCCCCCGACAGGGGGCGGGGGAAAAACTGTTTTTT
CASSPRQGAGEKLFF
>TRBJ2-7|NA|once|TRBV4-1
TGCGCCAGCAGCCCAGTCTTATCCGGGACCGCCTACGAGCAGTACTTC
CASSPVLSGTAYEQYF
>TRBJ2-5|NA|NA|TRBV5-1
TGCGCCAGCAGCCTACCCCGTTGGGAGCCCAAGGAGACCCAGTACTTC
CASSLPRWEPKETQYF
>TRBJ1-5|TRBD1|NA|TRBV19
TGTGCCAGTAGCCCTCAGGGGGTCGGCAATCAGCCCCAGCATTTT
CASSPQGVGNQPQHF